The rows below give T cell receptor beta chains drawn from one sample of a study of response to subunit inactivated influenza vaccine. TCRdb fed the RT-PCR reads into MiXCR, producing one record per CDR3 protein. The table records over 750,000 distinct CDR3 sequences, approximately 22% of them present only once. The sequencing here drew on PBMCs from blood, taken about 5 days after vaccination. The origin of the receptors is a middle-aged man who received an inactivated influenza vaccine. Each CDR3 is given with its conserved first and last residue. A D gene is named only where the DNA matches it firmly. Where a row states a size, it is once, few, many or the class of an expanded clone; other rows omit it.

d_call: -
clone_size: many
j_call: TRBJ2-7
v_call: TRBV15
cdr3_nt: TGTGCCACCAGCAGAGATCCAGCGAACTACGAGCAGTACTTC
cdr3_aa: CATSRDPANYEQYF

d_call: -
clone_size: many
j_call: TRBJ1-3
v_call: TRBV7-9
cdr3_nt: TGTGCCAGCAACCTGGACGTCGGAAACACCATATATTTT
cdr3_aa: CASNLDVGNTIYF

d_call: TRBD1
clone_size: -
j_call: TRBJ2-7
v_call: TRBV5-1
cdr3_nt: TGCGCCAGCAGCTTCGGAGCCGGGACAGGGAGCCACGAGCAGTACTTC
cdr3_aa: CASSFGAGTGSHEQYF

d_call: -
clone_size: -
j_call: TRBJ1-2
v_call: TRBV20-1
cdr3_nt: TGCAGTGCTATGGGTGGAATTTATGGCTACACCTTC
cdr3_aa: CSAMGGIYGYTF

d_call: -
clone_size: many
j_call: TRBJ2-3
v_call: TRBV29-1
cdr3_nt: TGCGCGTATGATTGGGGATCAGATACGCAGTATTTT
cdr3_aa: CAYDWGSDTQYF

d_call: -
clone_size: few
j_call: TRBJ2-5
v_call: TRBV5-5
cdr3_nt: TGTGCCAGCAGCTTGGAAATGGGGCGAGAGACCCAGTACTTC
cdr3_aa: CASSLEMGRETQYF

d_call: -
clone_size: -
j_call: TRBJ2-5
v_call: TRBV20-1
cdr3_nt: TGCAGTGCTGGACGGGGGGCCAGGGAGACCCAGTACTTC
cdr3_aa: CSAGRGARETQYF

d_call: TRBD1
clone_size: few
j_call: TRBJ2-7
v_call: TRBV6-1
cdr3_nt: TGTGCCAGCAGTACCTCAACCGGGACAGTACTCTACGAGCAGTACTTC
cdr3_aa: CASSTSTGTVLYEQYF

d_call: -
clone_size: -
j_call: TRBJ2-1
v_call: TRBV29-1
cdr3_nt: TGCAGCGTTGCCCGGGGCAATGAGCAGTTCTTC
cdr3_aa: CSVARGNEQFF

d_call: -
clone_size: -
j_call: TRBJ2-7
v_call: TRBV12-3/TRBV12-4
cdr3_nt: TGTGCCAGCAGTTATACGTTGGTCGAGCAGTACTTC
cdr3_aa: CASSYTLVEQYF

d_call: -
clone_size: many
j_call: TRBJ2-7
v_call: TRBV29-1
cdr3_nt: TGCAGCGTTGAAGGGGAAGGTTCACCCTACGAGCAGTACTTC
cdr3_aa: CSVEGEGSPYEQYF

d_call: TRBD1
clone_size: -
j_call: TRBJ1-5
v_call: TRBV18
cdr3_nt: TGTGCCAGCTCATCGGACAGGGGAAGCAATCAGCCCCAGCATTTT
cdr3_aa: CASSSDRGSNQPQHF

d_call: TRBD1
clone_size: few
j_call: TRBJ2-1
v_call: TRBV5-4
cdr3_nt: TGTGCCAGTTATCCGGGACAGGGACTCCATGAGCAGTTCTTC
cdr3_aa: CASYPGQGLHEQFF

d_call: -
clone_size: -
j_call: TRBJ2-1
v_call: TRBV7-3
cdr3_nt: TGTGCCAGCAGCTTAAATGTGGGACACGTCGGCAATGAGCAGTTCTTC
cdr3_aa: CASSLNVGHVGNEQFF

d_call: TRBD2
clone_size: -
j_call: TRBJ2-3
v_call: TRBV4-2
cdr3_nt: TGTGCCAGCAGCCAAGATCTTACTAGCGGGGGGTCTAGCACAGATACGCAGTATTTT
cdr3_aa: CASSQDLTSGGSSTDTQYF

d_call: -
clone_size: -
j_call: TRBJ2-1
v_call: TRBV20-1
cdr3_nt: TGCAGTGCTAGTGGTGTCCCGACTAGTATGAATGAGCAGTTCTTC
cdr3_aa: CSASGVPTSMNEQFF

d_call: -
clone_size: few
j_call: TRBJ2-2
v_call: TRBV7-2
cdr3_nt: TGTGCCAGCAGCCATTTTACCGGGACGGGCACCGGGGAGCTGTTTTTT
cdr3_aa: CASSHFTGTGTGELFF

d_call: TRBD2
clone_size: -
j_call: TRBJ2-1
v_call: TRBV5-1
cdr3_nt: TGCGCCAGCAGCCCGGGGGGGGTTTACAATGAGCAGTTCTTC
cdr3_aa: CASSPGGVYNEQFF

d_call: TRBD1
clone_size: -
j_call: TRBJ2-7
v_call: TRBV7-9
cdr3_nt: TGTGCCAGCAGCCCTCAAACCGGGACAGGTCTCGCCTACGAGCAGTACTTC
cdr3_aa: CASSPQTGTGLAYEQYF

d_call: TRBD2
clone_size: -
j_call: TRBJ2-1
v_call: TRBV10-3
cdr3_nt: TGTGCCATCAGTGAAGGACTAGCGGGTGTTGAGCAGTTCTTC
cdr3_aa: CAISEGLAGVEQFF

d_call: -
clone_size: few
j_call: TRBJ1-1
v_call: TRBV28
cdr3_nt: TGTGCCAGCAGTCCGTTCCTCAGGGGAACTGAAGCTTTCTTT
cdr3_aa: CASSPFLRGTEAFF

d_call: -
clone_size: -
j_call: TRBJ2-1
v_call: TRBV7-2
cdr3_nt: TGTGCCAGCAGCTTAGATCCAGGGACATACAATGAGCAGTTCTTC
cdr3_aa: CASSLDPGTYNEQFF

d_call: -
clone_size: -
j_call: TRBJ1-2
v_call: TRBV6-1
cdr3_nt: TGTGCCAGCGTAGGGGGGCCGGGAAGGATTTTTGGCTACACCTTC
cdr3_aa: CASVGGPGRIFGYTF

d_call: TRBD1
clone_size: few
j_call: TRBJ2-1
v_call: TRBV3-1
cdr3_nt: TGTGCCAGCAGCCAAGATCGAGATTTTTTCTTACAGGGGAATGAGCAGTTCTTC
cdr3_aa: CASSQDRDFFLQGNEQFF

d_call: TRBD1
clone_size: -
j_call: TRBJ1-2
v_call: TRBV28
cdr3_nt: TGTGCCAGCAGTTCTTCTGGGGGACAGGGGATCGGCTATGGCTACACCTTC
cdr3_aa: CASSSSGGQGIGYGYTF

d_call: -
clone_size: -
j_call: TRBJ1-3
v_call: TRBV12-3/TRBV12-4
cdr3_nt: TGTGCCAGCAGTTGGGGGAGAGATTTAACTGGAAACACCATATATTTT
cdr3_aa: CASSWGRDLTGNTIYF

d_call: -
clone_size: -
j_call: TRBJ2-2
v_call: TRBV24-1
cdr3_nt: TGTGCCACCAGTGAATGGGACTTAAACACCGGGGAGCTGTTTTTT
cdr3_aa: CATSEWDLNTGELFF

d_call: -
clone_size: few
j_call: TRBJ2-7
v_call: TRBV5-1
cdr3_nt: TGCGCCAGCAGCTTGAGGGGTGAGGTCTACGAGCAGTACTTC
cdr3_aa: CASSLRGEVYEQYF

d_call: TRBD2
clone_size: few
j_call: TRBJ2-1
v_call: TRBV10-3
cdr3_nt: TGTGCCATCAGTGAGCTGGGACTAGCGGGAGCGGAAGAGCAGTTCTTC
cdr3_aa: CAISELGLAGAEEQFF

d_call: -
clone_size: -
j_call: TRBJ1-1
v_call: TRBV7-9
cdr3_nt: TGTGCCAGCAGCCCACGGGCCACGGGGGCTGAAGCTTTCTTT
cdr3_aa: CASSPRATGAEAFF

d_call: -
clone_size: few
j_call: TRBJ2-7
v_call: TRBV11-2
cdr3_nt: TGTGCCAGCAGGTATTGGGACGAGCAGTACTTC
cdr3_aa: CASRYWDEQYF

d_call: -
clone_size: -
j_call: TRBJ2-2
v_call: TRBV6-1
cdr3_nt: TGTGCCAGCAGTATCGGACCGGGGACCGGGGAGCTGTTTTTT
cdr3_aa: CASSIGPGTGELFF

d_call: TRBD1
clone_size: -
j_call: TRBJ1-2
v_call: TRBV10-3
cdr3_nt: TGTGCCATCAGTGTTCAGGGGGCTTCTGGCTACACCTTC
cdr3_aa: CAISVQGASGYTF

d_call: TRBD1
clone_size: -
j_call: TRBJ2-5
v_call: TRBV4-3
cdr3_nt: TGCGCCAGCAGCCAAGGTGGGACAGGGCATCAAGAGACCCAGTACTTC
cdr3_aa: CASSQGGTGHQETQYF

d_call: -
clone_size: few
j_call: TRBJ2-5
v_call: TRBV6-1
cdr3_nt: TGTGCCAGCAGCCAGGGGACCTGGGAGACCCAGTACTTC
cdr3_aa: CASSQGTWETQYF

d_call: TRBD2
clone_size: few
j_call: TRBJ2-1
v_call: TRBV24-1
cdr3_nt: TGTGCCACCAGTGATCGACAAGGTATGGGGGGGAAGTTCTTC
cdr3_aa: CATSDRQGMGGKFF

d_call: TRBD2
clone_size: -
j_call: TRBJ2-1
v_call: TRBV12-3/TRBV12-4
cdr3_nt: TGTGCCAGCAGTTTACAGGCGGGAGGGTTCCACAATGAGCAGTTCTTC
cdr3_aa: CASSLQAGGFHNEQFF

d_call: TRBD1
clone_size: -
j_call: TRBJ2-7
v_call: TRBV6-2/TRBV6-3
cdr3_nt: TGTGCCAGCAGTTGGCGACAGGGCCCCTACGAGCAGTACTTC
cdr3_aa: CASSWRQGPYEQYF